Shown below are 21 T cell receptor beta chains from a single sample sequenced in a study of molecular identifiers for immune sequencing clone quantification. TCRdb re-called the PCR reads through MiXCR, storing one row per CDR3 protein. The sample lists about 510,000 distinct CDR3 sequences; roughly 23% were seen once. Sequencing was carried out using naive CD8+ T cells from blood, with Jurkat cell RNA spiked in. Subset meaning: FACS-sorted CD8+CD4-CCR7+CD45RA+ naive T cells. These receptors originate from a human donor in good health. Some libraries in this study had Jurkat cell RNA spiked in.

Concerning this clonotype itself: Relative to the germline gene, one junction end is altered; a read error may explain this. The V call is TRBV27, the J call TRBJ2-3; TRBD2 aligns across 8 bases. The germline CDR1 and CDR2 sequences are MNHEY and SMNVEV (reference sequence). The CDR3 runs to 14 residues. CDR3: CASSYSGGTGTQYF. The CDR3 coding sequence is TGTGCCAGCAGTTACAGCGGGGGCACAGGTACGCAGTATTTT.

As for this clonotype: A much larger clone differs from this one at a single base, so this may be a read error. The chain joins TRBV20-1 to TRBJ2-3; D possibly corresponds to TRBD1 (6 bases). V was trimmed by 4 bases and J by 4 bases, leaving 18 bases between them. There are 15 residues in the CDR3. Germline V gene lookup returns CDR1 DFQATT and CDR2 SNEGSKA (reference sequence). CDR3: CSATGRRGPSDTQYF. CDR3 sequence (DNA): TGCAGTGCTACCGGACGCAGGGGCCCTTCAGATACGCAGTATTTT.

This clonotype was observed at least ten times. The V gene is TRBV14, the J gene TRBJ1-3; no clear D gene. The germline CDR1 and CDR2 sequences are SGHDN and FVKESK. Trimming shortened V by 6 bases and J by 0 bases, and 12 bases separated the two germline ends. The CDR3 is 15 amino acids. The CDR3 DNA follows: TGTGCCAGCAGTTCCGACGGAACCTCTGGAAACACCATATATTTT. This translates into CASSSDGTSGNTIYF.

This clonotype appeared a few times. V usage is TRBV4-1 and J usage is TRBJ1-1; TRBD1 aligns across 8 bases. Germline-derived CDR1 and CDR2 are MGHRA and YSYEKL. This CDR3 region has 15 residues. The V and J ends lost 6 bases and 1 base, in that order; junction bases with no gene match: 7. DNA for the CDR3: TGCGCCAGCAGATTGGGGACAGGTTCGAACACTGAAGCTTTCTTT. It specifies CASRLGTGSNTEAFF.

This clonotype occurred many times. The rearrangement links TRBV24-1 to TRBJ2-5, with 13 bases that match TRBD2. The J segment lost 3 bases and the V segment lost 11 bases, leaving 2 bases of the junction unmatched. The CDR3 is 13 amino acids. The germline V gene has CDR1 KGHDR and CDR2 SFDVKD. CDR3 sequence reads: CAIGTSGKETQYF. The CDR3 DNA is TGTGCCATAGGGACTAGCGGGAAAGAGACCCAGTACTTC.

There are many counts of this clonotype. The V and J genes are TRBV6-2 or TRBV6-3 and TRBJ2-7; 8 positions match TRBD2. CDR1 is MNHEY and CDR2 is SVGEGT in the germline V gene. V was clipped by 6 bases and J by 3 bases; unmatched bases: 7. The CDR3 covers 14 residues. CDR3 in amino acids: CASSPSGSHYEQYF. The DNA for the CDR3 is TGTGCCAGCAGCCCAAGCGGGAGCCACTACGAGCAGTACTTC.

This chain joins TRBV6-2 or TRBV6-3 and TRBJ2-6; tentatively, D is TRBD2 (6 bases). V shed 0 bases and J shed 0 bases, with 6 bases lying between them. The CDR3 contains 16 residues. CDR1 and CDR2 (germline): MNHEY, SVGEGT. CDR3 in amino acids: CASSYSGLSGANVLTF. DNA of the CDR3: TGTGCCAGCAGTTACTCGGGACTCTCTGGGGCCAACGTCCTGACTTTC.

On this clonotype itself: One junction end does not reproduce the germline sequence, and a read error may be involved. The CDR3 nucleotides read TGTGCCAGCAGTTACGGACTAGCGGTCTCCTACGAGCGGTACTTC. This gives the protein CASSYGLAVSYERYF. V usage is TRBV6-5 and J usage is TRBJ2-7; 10 bases are shared with TRBD2. Germline assignment: CDR1 MNHEY and CDR2 SVGAGI. CDR3 length: 15 residues.

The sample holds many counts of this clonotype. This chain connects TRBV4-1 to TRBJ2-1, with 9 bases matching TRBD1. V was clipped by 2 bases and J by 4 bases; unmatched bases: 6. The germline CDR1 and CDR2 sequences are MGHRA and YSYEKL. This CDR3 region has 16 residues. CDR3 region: CASSQYAGQGYNEQFF. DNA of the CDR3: TGCGCCAGCAGCCAATATGCAGGACAGGGGTACAATGAGCAGTTCTTC.

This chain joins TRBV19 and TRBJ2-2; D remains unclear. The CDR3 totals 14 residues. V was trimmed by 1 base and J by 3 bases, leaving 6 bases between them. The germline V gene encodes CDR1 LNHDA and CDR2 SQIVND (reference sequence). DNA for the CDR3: TGTGCCAGTAGTATAGGGCAGCACACCGGGGAGCTGTTTTTT. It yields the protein CASSIGQHTGELFF.

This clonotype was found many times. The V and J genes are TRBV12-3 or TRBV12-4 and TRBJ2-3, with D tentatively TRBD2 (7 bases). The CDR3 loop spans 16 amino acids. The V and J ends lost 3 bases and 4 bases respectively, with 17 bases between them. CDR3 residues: CASSFYGGGPADTQYF. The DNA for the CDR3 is TGTGCCAGCAGTTTTTATGGGGGGGGGCCGGCAGATACGCAGTATTTT.

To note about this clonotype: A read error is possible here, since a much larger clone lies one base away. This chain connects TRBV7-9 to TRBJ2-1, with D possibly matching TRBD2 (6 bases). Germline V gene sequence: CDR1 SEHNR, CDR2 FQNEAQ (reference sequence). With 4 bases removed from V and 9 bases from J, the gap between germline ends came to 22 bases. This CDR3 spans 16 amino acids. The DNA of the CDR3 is TGTGCCAGCAGCTCCAGAGCCGAGACTAGGAGGACTGAGCAGTTCTTC. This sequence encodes CASSSRAETRRTEQFF.

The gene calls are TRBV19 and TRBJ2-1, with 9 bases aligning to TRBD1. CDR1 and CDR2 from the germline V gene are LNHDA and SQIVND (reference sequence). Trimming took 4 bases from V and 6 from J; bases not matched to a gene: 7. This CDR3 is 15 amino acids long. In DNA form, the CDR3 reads TGTGCCAGTAGTACTGCCGGGACAGGGTTCAATGAGCAGTTCTTC. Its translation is CASSTAGTGFNEQFF.

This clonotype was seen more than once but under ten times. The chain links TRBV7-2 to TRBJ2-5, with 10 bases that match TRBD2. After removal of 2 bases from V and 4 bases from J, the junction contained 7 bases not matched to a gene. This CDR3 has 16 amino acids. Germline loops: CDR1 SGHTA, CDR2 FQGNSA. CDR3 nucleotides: TGTGCCAGCAGCTTACCGGGGCTAGCGGGGGTAGAGACCCAGTACTTC. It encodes CASSLPGLAGVETQYF.

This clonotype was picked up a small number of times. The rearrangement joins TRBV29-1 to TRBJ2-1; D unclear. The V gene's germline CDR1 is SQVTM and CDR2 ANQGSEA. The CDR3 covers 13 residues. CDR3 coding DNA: TGCAGTAAATTGGGTAAACTTGGTGATGAGCAGTTCTTC. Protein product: CSKLGKLGDEQFF.

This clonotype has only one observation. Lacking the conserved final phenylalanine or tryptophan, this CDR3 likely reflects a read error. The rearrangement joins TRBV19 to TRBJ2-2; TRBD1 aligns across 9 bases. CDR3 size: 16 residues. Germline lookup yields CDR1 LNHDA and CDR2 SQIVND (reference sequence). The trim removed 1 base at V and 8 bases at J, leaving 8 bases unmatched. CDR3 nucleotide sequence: TGTGCCAGTAGTATAGTCCGGGACAGGGTTCGAGGGGAGCTGTTTGTT. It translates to CASSIVRDRVRGELFV.

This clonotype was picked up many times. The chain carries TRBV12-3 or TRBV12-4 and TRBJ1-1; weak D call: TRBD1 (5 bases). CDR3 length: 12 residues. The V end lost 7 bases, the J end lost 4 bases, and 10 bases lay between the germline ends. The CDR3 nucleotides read TGTGCCAGCAATCCCGGGGGCACTGAAGCTTTCTTT. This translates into CASNPGGTEAFF.

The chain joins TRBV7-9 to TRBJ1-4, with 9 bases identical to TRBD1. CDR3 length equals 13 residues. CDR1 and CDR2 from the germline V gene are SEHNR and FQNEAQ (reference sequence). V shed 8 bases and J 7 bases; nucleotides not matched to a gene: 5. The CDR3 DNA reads TGTGCCAGCTGCGGGACAGGGATTGAAAAACTGTTTTTT. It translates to CASCGTGIEKLFF.

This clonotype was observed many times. The CDR3 DNA sequence: TGTGCCAGTAGTATGACAGGTGCTGGCTACACCTTC. This gives the protein CASSMTGAGYTF. V usage is TRBV19 and J usage is TRBJ1-2; weak D call: TRBD1 (6 bases). V was shortened by 3 bases and J by 7 bases, with 9 bases between the two germline ends. CDR3 length equals 12 residues. The V gene's germline CDR1 is LNHDA and CDR2 SQIVND (reference sequence).

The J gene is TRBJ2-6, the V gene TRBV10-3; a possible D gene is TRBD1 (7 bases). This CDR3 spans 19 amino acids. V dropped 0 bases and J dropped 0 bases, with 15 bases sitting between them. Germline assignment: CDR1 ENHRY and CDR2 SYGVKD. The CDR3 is CAISESARGANSGANVLTF. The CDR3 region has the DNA TGTGCCATCAGTGAGTCGGCCAGGGGGGCAAACTCTGGGGCCAACGTCCTGACTTTC.

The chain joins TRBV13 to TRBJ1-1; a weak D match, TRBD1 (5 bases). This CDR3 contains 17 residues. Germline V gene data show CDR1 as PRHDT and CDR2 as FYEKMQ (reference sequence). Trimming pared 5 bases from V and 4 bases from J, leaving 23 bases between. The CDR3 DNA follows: TGTGCCAGCAGCCAATCCGTGGGGCGTTTTGTGGGCACTGAAGCTTTCTTT. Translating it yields CASSQSVGRFVGTEAFF.